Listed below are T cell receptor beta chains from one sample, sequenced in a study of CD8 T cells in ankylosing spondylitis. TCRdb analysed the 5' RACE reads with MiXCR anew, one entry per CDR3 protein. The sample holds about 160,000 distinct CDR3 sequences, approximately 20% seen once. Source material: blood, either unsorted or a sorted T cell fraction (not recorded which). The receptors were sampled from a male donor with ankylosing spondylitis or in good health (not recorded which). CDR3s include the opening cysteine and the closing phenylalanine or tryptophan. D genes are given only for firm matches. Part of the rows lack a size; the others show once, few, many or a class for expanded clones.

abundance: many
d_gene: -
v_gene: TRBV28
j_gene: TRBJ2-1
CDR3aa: CASSPGAARYNEQFF
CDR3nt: TGTGCCAGCAGCCCTGGGGCAGCCCGCTACAATGAGCAGTTCTTC

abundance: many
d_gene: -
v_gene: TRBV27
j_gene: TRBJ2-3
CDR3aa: CASSLTPIGHTQYF
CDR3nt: TGTGCCAGCAGTTTGACCCCCATAGGGCATACGCAGTATTTT

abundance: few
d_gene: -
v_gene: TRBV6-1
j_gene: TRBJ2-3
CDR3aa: CASSDLVGGPQSSQYF
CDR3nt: TGTGCCAGCAGTGATCTTGTCGGGGGCCCCCAAAGTTCGCAGTATTTT

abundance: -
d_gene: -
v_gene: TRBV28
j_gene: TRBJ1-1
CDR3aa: CASTLRGIVNTEAFF
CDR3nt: TGTGCCAGCACCCTTCGTGGGATAGTTAACACTGAAGCTTTCTTT

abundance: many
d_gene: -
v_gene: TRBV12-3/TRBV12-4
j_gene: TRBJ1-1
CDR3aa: CASSLVDTEAFF
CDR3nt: TGTGCCAGCAGCTTAGTGGACACTGAAGCTTTCTTT

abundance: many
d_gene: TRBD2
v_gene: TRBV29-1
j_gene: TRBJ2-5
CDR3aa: CSVELAGGLGETQYF
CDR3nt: TGCAGCGTTGAGCTAGCGGGGGGTCTGGGTGAGACCCAGTACTTC

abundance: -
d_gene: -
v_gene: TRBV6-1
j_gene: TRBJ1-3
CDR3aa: CAIRAGQTGNTIYF
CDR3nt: TGTGCCATACGGGCAGGGCAAACTGGAAACACCATATATTTT

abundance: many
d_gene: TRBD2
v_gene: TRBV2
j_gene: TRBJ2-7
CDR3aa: CVSRGDYEQYF
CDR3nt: TGTGTCTCACGGGGGGACTACGAGCAGTACTTC

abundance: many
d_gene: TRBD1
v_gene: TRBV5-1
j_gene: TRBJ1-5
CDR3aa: CASSQDRVGDQPQHF
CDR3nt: TGCGCCAGCAGCCAGGACAGGGTAGGGGATCAGCCCCAGCATTTT

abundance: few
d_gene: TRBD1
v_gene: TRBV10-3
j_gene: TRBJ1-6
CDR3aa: CAIRGQDNSPLHF
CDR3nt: TGTGCCATCAGGGGACAGGATAATTCACCCCTCCACTTT

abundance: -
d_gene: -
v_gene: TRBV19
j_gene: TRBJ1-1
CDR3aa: CASSISRGSEAFF
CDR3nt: TGTGCCAGTAGTATCTCCAGGGGATCTGAAGCTTTCTTT

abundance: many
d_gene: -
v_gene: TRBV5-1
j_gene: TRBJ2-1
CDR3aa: CASSSIRRANEQFF
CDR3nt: TGCGCCAGCAGCTCGATTCGCCGGGCTAATGAGCAGTTCTTC

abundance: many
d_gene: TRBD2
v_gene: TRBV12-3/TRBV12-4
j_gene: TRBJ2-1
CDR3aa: CASSSMAGAYNEQFF
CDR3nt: TGTGCCAGCAGTTCTATGGCGGGAGCTTACAATGAGCAGTTCTTC

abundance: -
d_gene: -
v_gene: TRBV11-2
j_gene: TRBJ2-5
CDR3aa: CASSPLVGEETQYF
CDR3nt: TGTGCCAGCAGCCCCCTCGTCGGAGAAGAGACCCAGTACTTC

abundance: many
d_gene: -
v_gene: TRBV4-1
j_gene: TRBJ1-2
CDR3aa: CASSQVFPPGGYTF
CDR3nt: TGCGCCAGCAGCCAAGTCTTTCCACCGGGGGGCTACACCTTC

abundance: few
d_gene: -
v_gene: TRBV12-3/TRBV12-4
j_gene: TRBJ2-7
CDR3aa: CASSFSQGTVYEQYF
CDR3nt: TGTGCCAGCAGTTTCTCGCAGGGAACCGTCTACGAGCAGTACTTC

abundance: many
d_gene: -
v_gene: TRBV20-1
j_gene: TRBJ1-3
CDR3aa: CSARDSGAGNTIYF
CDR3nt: TGCAGTGCTAGAGATAGCGGGGCCGGAAACACCATATATTTT

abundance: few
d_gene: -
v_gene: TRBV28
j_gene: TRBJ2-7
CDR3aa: CASRHWAPYEQYF
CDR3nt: TGTGCCAGCAGACATTGGGCACCCTACGAGCAGTACTTC

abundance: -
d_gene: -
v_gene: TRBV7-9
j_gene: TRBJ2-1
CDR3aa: CASSFFSAGYSYNEQFF
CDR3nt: TGTGCCAGCAGCTTTTTCTCCGCGGGTTACTCCTACAATGAGCAGTTCTTC

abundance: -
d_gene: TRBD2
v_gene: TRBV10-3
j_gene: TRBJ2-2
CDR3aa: CATGLAGATGELFF
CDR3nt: TGTGCCACGGGACTAGCGGGAGCCACCGGGGAGCTGTTTTTT

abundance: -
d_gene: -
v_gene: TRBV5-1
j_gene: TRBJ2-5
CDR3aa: CTSSLGTEETQYF
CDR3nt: TGCACCAGCAGCTTGGGGACCGAAGAGACCCAGTACTTC

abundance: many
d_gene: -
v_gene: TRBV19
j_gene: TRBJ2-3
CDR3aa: CASSKGSRDTQYF
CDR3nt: TGTGCCAGTAGTAAGGGCTCGCGGGATACGCAGTATTTT

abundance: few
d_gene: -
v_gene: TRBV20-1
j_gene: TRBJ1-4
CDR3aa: CSARVSGSVGEKLFF
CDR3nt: TGCAGTGCTAGAGTGTCCGGGTCGGTGGGTGAAAAACTGTTTTTT

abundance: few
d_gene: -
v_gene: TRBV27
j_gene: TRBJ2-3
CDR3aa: CATLSGGTDTQYF
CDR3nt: TGTGCCACCCTGAGCGGAGGCACAGATACGCAGTATTTT

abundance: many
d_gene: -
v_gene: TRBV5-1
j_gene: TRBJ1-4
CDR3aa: CASSLGTSTNEKLFF
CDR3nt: TGCGCCAGCAGCTTGGGGACCTCAACTAATGAAAAACTGTTTTTT

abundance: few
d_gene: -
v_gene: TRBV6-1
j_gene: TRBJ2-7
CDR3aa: CASSRSATLYEQYF
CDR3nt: TGTGCCAGCAGCCGGTCGGCAACACTCTACGAGCAGTACTTC

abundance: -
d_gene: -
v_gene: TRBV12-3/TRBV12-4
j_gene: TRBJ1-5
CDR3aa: CASSLNSNSNQPQHF
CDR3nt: TGTGCCAGCAGTTTAAACAGTAATAGCAATCAGCCCCAGCATTTT

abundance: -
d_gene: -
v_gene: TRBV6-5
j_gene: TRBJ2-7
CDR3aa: CASSYSGYGYEQYF
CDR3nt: TGTGCCAGCAGTTACTCCGGTTACGGGTACGAGCAGTACTTC

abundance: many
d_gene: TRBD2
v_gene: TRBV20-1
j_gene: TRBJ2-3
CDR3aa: CSARGLAGTDTQYF
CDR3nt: TGCAGTGCTCGGGGACTAGCGGGCACAGATACGCAGTATTTT

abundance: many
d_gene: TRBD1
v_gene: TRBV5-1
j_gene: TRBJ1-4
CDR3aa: CASSPGTGSTEKLFF
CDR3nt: TGCGCCAGCAGCCCGGGGACAGGGAGCACTGAAAAACTGTTTTTT

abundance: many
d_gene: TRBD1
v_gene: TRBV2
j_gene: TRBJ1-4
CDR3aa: CASIRQGAYEKLFF
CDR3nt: TGTGCCAGCATCAGACAGGGGGCTTACGAAAAACTGTTTTTT

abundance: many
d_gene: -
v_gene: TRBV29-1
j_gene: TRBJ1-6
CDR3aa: CSVQEQDTYNSPLHF
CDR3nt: TGCAGCGTGCAGGAACAGGACACCTATAATTCACCCCTCCACTTT

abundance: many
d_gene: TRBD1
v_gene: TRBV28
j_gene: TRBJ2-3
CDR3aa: CASSSGQGADTQYF
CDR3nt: TGTGCCAGCAGTTCAGGACAGGGGGCAGATACGCAGTATTTT

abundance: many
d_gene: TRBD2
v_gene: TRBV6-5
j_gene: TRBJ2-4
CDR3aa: CASSYSGSGRAAKNIQYF
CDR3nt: TGTGCCAGCAGTTACTCAGGTAGCGGGAGGGCAGCCAAAAACATTCAGTACTTC

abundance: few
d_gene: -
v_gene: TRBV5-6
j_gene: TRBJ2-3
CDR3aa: CASSSWRDTQYF
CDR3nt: TGTGCCAGCAGCTCCTGGAGAGATACGCAGTATTTT

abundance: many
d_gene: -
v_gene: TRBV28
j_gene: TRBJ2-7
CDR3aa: CASSVDSYEQYF
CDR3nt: TGTGCCAGCTCCGTGGACAGCTACGAGCAGTACTTC

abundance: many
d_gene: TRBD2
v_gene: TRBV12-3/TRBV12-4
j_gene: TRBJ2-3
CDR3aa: CASRSGTSWNTQYF
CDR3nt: TGTGCCAGCAGATCCGGGACTAGTTGGAATACGCAGTATTTT

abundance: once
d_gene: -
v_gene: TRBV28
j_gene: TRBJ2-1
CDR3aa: CASSLYGGGSYNEQFF
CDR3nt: TGTGCCAGCAGTTTATATGGCGGTGGGTCCTACAATGAGCAGTTCTTC

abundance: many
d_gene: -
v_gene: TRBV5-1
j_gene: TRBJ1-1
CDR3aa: CASSLGPRNTEAFF
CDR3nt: TGCGCCAGCAGCTTAGGACCCCGGAACACTGAAGCTTTCTTT

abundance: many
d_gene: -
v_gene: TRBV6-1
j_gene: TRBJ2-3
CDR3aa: CASCRGPNTDTQYF
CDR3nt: TGTGCCAGCTGCCGGGGGCCCAACACAGATACGCAGTATTTT

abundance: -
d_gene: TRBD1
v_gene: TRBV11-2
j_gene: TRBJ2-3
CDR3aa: CASSLEGQSPDTQYF
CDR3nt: TGTGCCAGCAGCTTAGAGGGACAGTCGCCAGATACGCAGTATTTT

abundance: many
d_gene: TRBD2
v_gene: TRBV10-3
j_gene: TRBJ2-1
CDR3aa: CAISEELAGAGYEQFF
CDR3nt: TGTGCCATCAGTGAGGAGTTAGCGGGAGCCGGCTATGAGCAGTTCTTC

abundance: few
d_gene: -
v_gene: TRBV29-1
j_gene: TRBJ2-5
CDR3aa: CSVDETQETQYF
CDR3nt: TGCAGCGTTGATGAGACCCAAGAGACCCAGTACTTC

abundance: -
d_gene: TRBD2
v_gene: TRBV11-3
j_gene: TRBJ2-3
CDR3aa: CASSLGTSGRSDTQYF
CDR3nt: TGTGCCAGCAGCTTAGGGACTAGCGGGAGGTCAGATACGCAGTATTTT

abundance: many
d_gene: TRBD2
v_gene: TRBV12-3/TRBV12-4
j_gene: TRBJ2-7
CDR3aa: CASRSWGGSYEQYF
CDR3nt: TGTGCCAGCAGATCTTGGGGGGGCTCCTACGAGCAGTACTTC

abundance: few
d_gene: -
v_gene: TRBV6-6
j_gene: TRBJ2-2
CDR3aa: CASSSPGRTGELFF
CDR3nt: TGTGCCAGCAGCTCTCCCGGACGGACCGGGGAGCTGTTTTTT

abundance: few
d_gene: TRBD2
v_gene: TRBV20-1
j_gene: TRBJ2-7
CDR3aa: CSARTSGTYEQYF
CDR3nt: TGCAGTGCCAGGACTAGCGGGACCTACGAGCAGTACTTC

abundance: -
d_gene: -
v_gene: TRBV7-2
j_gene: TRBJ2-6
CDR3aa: CASSLLPSGANVLTF
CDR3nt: TGTGCCAGCAGCCTACTTCCCTCTGGGGCCAACGTCCTGACTTTC

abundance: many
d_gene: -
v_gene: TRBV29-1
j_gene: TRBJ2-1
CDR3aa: CSGTGRPWGEQFF
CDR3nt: TGCAGCGGGACGGGACGACCCTGGGGTGAGCAGTTCTTC

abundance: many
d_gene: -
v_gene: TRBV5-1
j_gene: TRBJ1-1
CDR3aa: CASSLERQGTEAFF
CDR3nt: TGCGCCAGCAGCTTGGAAAGGCAGGGAACTGAAGCTTTCTTT

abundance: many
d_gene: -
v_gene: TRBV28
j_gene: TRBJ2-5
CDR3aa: CASRAPSLESGETQYF
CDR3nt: TGTGCCAGCAGGGCACCTTCCTTAGAGTCGGGAGAGACCCAGTACTTC

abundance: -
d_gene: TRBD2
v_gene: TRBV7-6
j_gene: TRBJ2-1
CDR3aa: CASSTGRAINNEQFF
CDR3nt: TGTGCCAGCAGCACCGGGAGGGCCATAAACAATGAGCAGTTCTTC

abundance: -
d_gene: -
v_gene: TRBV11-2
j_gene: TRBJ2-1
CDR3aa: CASSLFGGSYNEQFF
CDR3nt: TGTGCCAGCAGCTTATTCGGCGGCTCCTACAATGAGCAGTTCTTC

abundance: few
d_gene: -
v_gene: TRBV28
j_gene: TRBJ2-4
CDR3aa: CASSLWTASSKNIQYF
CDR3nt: TGTGCCAGCAGTTTGTGGACAGCCAGCTCCAAAAACATTCAGTACTTC

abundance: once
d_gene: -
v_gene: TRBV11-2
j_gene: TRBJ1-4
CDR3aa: CASSPVRDNEKLFF
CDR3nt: TGTGCCAGCAGCCCCGTCAGGGACAATGAAAAACTGTTTTTT

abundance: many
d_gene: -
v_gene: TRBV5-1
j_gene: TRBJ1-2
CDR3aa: CASSLLDGVYGYTF
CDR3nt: TGCGCCAGCAGCTTGCTCGACGGAGTCTATGGCTACACCTTC

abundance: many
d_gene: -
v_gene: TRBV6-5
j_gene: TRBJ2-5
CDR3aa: CASSYSAAQHETQYF
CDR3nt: TGTGCCAGCAGTTACTCAGCGGCTCAGCACGAGACCCAGTACTTC